The 32 T cell receptor beta chains given below trace back to one sample, sequenced in a study of regulatory T cells in long-lasting Graves disease. Documented time point: newly diagnosed GD, antithyroid drugs for less than 3 months. PBMC-extracted RNA yielded the TCR library. Investigators prepared the TCR beta libraries by applying iRepertoire HTBI primers and Arm-PCR of CDR3 regions. MiXCR, applied by TCRdb to the multiplex PCR reads, yields one record per CDR3 protein. Found here are approximately 490,000 distinct CDR3 sequences, around 15% of them singletons; the top ten hold 9.5% to 15%. These data were likewise used in another study, on T cells in Graves' hyperthyroidism and ophthalmopathy.

The sample here was peripheral blood mononuclear cells (PBMCs), taken at new diagnosis, from a patient treated with antithyroid drugs. Every receptor here comes from a man aged 35 to 55 with Graves disease.

In this sample, this clonotype turned up many times. The CDR3 coding sequence is TGTGCCAGCAGCCATCTCGCCTTCGGGACGGGACGCAACCAGTACTTC. Translation gives CASSHLAFGTGRNQYF. J is TRBJ2-5 and V is TRBV3-1, with D perhaps TRBD1 or TRBD2 (5 bases each). This CDR3 region has 16 residues. CDR1 is LGHDT and CDR2 is YNNKEL in the germline V gene (reference sequence). Trimming cost V 3 bases and J 10 bases, with 24 bases left between them.

The J gene is TRBJ1-2, the V gene TRBV20-1, with D unresolved. CDR3 length: 10 amino acids. Trimming left V 5 bases short and J 9 bases short, with 10 bases between. Germline V CDR1 and CDR2: DFQATT, SNEGSKA (reference sequence). Written as DNA, the CDR3 is TGCAGTGCTCCACAATTTCGCTACACCTTC. It is translated as CSAPQFRYTF.

In its sample, this clonotype was seen many times. V usage is TRBV20-1 and J usage is TRBJ2-2, with 8 positions matching TRBD1. The CDR3 has 15 residues. Per germline, CDR1 DFQATT and CDR2 SNEGSKA (reference sequence). Trimming removed 5 bases from V and 5 bases from J; junction bases left unmatched: 10. Here the CDR3 reads CSALPGQGGTGELFF. CDR3 bases: TGCAGTGCTCTTCCAGGACAGGGTGGGACCGGGGAGCTGTTTTTT.

This clonotype was seen many times. This chain joins TRBV5-1 and TRBJ2-3, with D possibly matching TRBD2 (6 bases). The CDR3 is 16 amino acids. Trimming pared 0 bases from V and 4 bases from J, leaving 15 bases between. Germline V gene lookup returns CDR1 SGHRS and CDR2 YFSETQ. The DNA for the CDR3 is TGCGCCAGCAGCTTGGGAGGGACTGCCCGACCAGATACGCAGTATTTT. Translated, it gives CASSLGGTARPDTQYF.

This clonotype was seen ten or more times. V gene TRBV28 combines with J gene TRBJ2-5; 8 nucleotides agree with TRBD1. The V and J ends lost 6 bases and 3 bases, in that order; junction bases with no gene match: 12. The CDR3 consists of 16 residues. CDR1 is MDHEN, CDR2 SYDVKM, per germline. CDR3 residues: CASRGSDQGAEETQYF. Written as DNA, the CDR3 is TGTGCCAGCAGGGGTAGTGATCAGGGGGCTGAAGAGACCCAGTACTTC.

The chain carries TRBV15 and TRBJ2-7, with 11 positions matching TRBD2. CDR3 length equals 15 residues. Unmatched junction bases numbered 6, after V lost 5 bases and J lost 3 bases. Germline values: CDR1 LNHNV, CDR2 YYDKDF (reference sequence). The CDR3 here is CATSRATSGIYEQYF. CDR3 nucleotides: TGTGCCACCAGCCGAGCGACTAGCGGGATCTACGAGCAGTACTTC.

The table lists this clonotype with many counts. The V call is TRBV6-1, the J call TRBJ2-1; a weak D match, TRBD2 (6 bases). Per the germline V gene, CDR1 is MNHNS and CDR2 is SASEGT. The CDR3 length is 15 residues. Trimming removed 3 bases at V and 3 bases at J, with 12 bases between. In nucleotides, the CDR3 is TGTGCCAGCAGTGAGGGGCTAGCGTTCTACAATGAGCAGTTCTTC. It specifies CASSEGLAFYNEQFF.

This chain joins TRBV5-1 and TRBJ2-1, with TRBD1 identical over 10 bases. The CDR3 length is 16 residues. Germline V gives CDR1 SGHRS, CDR2 YFSETQ. V gave up 1 base and J gave up 2 bases; unmatched junction bases: 3. The chain's CDR3 is CASSLWGQGTYNEQFF. The CDR3 DNA sequence: TGCGCCAGCAGCTTGTGGGGACAGGGGACCTACAATGAGCAGTTCTTC.

This clonotype was seen repeatedly, ten times or more. The rearrangement links TRBV20-1 to TRBJ2-1; 9 bases line up with TRBD2. Germline values: CDR1 DFQATT, CDR2 SNEGSKA (reference sequence). This CDR3 contains 14 residues. The J segment lost 9 bases and the V segment lost 3 bases, leaving 9 bases of the junction unmatched. DNA for the CDR3: TGCAGTGCTAGCACCCTAGCGGGATACCGTGAGCAGTTCTTC. Translated, it gives CSASTLAGYREQFF.

This clonotype was seen ten or more times. The V gene is TRBV28, the J gene TRBJ2-2, with 9 bases that match TRBD2. Germline loops: CDR1 MDHEN, CDR2 SYDVKM. V gave up 5 bases and J gave up 5 bases; unmatched junction bases: 9. The CDR3 is 16 residues long. DNA for the CDR3: TGTGCCAGCAGTCTATCAGCGGGAGGAAGAACCGGGGAGCTGTTTTTT. Its translation: CASSLSAGGRTGELFF.

As to this clonotype: At one of its ends the junction is not consistent with the germline gene, which may arise from a read error. The CDR3 DNA sequence: TGCAGTGCTAGTAGCGTGGACAATGAGCAGCTCTTC. As protein: CSASSVDNEQLF. The genes are TRBV20-1 and TRBJ2-1; perhaps D is TRBD1 or TRBD2 (5 bases each). Germline CDR1 and CDR2: DFQATT and SNEGSKA (reference sequence). This CDR3 has 12 residues.

Many counts were recorded for this clonotype. The V and J genes are TRBV12-3 or TRBV12-4 and TRBJ1-4; a weak D match, TRBD1 (6 bases). This CDR3 region has 16 residues. V lost 6 bases and J lost 5, with 19 bases in between. The CDR3 DNA follows: TGTGCCAGCAGCCGTCTCCCCCAGGACAGAAATGAAAAACTGTTTTTT. This translates into CASSRLPQDRNEKLFF.

This CDR3 is CASSEFGEHEQYF. The CDR3 DNA reads TGTGCCAGCAGTGAATTTGGGGAGCACGAGCAGTACTTC. This chain links TRBV25-1 with TRBJ2-7; possibly TRBD2 for D (5 bases). Germline CDR1 and CDR2: MGHDK and SYGVNS. V was clipped by 1 base and J by 5 bases, with 9 bases between them. The CDR3 sequence is 13 residues long.

The rearrangement joins TRBV5-6 to TRBJ1-1, with D possibly being TRBD1 (5 bases). Germline-derived CDR1 and CDR2 are SGHDT and YYEEEE. V was clipped by 2 bases and J by 7 bases, with 12 bases between them. The CDR3 sequence is 13 residues long. CDR3 protein: CASSFRGSGEAFF. The DNA of the CDR3 is TGTGCCAGCAGCTTCCGGGGGTCGGGTGAAGCTTTCTTT.

This chain uses TRBV28 with TRBJ2-7, with TRBD1 as a possible D gene (6 bases). The V end was cut by 2 bases, the J end by 8 bases, with 25 bases between. Looked up from germline, CDR1 is MDHEN and CDR2 is SYDVKM. The CDR3 has 17 residues. The CDR3 DNA follows: TGTGCCAGCAGTTTAGGGATGGGACAAACCCCAAAATACAAGCAGTACTTC. Its protein product is CASSLGMGQTPKYKQYF.

V usage is TRBV5-1 and J usage is TRBJ2-1; 10 nucleotides align to TRBD1. Trimming cost V 3 bases and J 0 bases; bases outside gene matches: 6. This CDR3 spans 17 amino acids. The germline V gene has CDR1 SGHRS and CDR2 YFSETQ. The CDR3 spells CASSWTGQGSSYNEQFF. CDR3 in DNA: TGCGCCAGCAGCTGGACGGGACAGGGGAGCTCCTACAATGAGCAGTTCTTC.

The gene calls are TRBV5-1 and TRBJ2-1, with a weak D call TRBD2 (5 bases). This CDR3 is built from 14 residues. V lost 0 bases to trimming and J lost 6 bases, with 10 bases between them. In germline, CDR1 is SGHRS, CDR2 YFSETQ. CDR3: CASSLEASRNEQFF. As DNA, the CDR3 is TGCGCCAGCAGCTTGGAGGCTAGCCGCAATGAGCAGTTCTTC.

The chain employs TRBV7-9 and TRBJ1-6; 12 bases map to TRBD1. J was trimmed by 10 bases and V by 4 bases; bases with no gene match: 5. The CDR3 length is 15 residues. Germline V gene data show CDR1 as SEHNR and CDR2 as FQNEAQ (reference sequence). The CDR3: CASSSGQGARSPLHF. CDR3 sequence (DNA): TGTGCCAGCAGCTCGGGACAGGGGGCGCGGTCACCCCTCCACTTT.

The chain is built from TRBV6-1 and TRBJ2-5; 10 bases fit TRBD2. Germline trimming cut 11 bases from V and 1 base from J; bases unmatched to any gene: 16. The CDR3 is made up of 17 amino acids. Germline CDR1 reads MNHNS; CDR2 reads SASEGT. The CDR3 loop is CAPMVFLGLAAQETQYF. In DNA, the CDR3 is TGTGCCCCGATGGTTTTTTTAGGACTAGCGGCCCAAGAGACCCAGTACTTC.

This clonotype was detected many times. The rearrangement joins TRBV30 to TRBJ1-5, with 9 bases that match TRBD1. The germline V gene has CDR1 GTSNPN and CDR2 SVGIG (reference sequence). This CDR3 is built from 16 residues. V was pared by 0 bases and J by 6 bases, with 9 bases of the junction left unmatched. CDR3 DNA: TGTGCCTGGAGTGTACGTACAGGGGGCCGTGGTCAGCCCCAGCATTTT. It is translated as CAWSVRTGGRGQPQHF.

This clonotype was detected only a few times. The V gene is TRBV24-1, the J gene TRBJ2-1; 7 bases agree with TRBD1. Looked up from germline, CDR1 is KGHDR and CDR2 is SFDVKD. The CDR3 spans 12 residues. J was trimmed by 14 bases and V by 4 bases; bases with no gene match: 7. CDR3 loop: CATSESRDRKFF. DNA for the CDR3: TGTGCCACCAGTGAGAGCCGGGACAGAAAGTTCTTC.

This clonotype came up many times. The V gene is TRBV12-3 or TRBV12-4, the J gene TRBJ1-2; the match to TRBD1 covers 8 bases. CDR3 length equals 14 residues. V lost 5 bases and J lost 4; bases outside the gene matches: 6. This CDR3 reads CASSRQGTGYGYTF. The CDR3 region has the DNA TGTGCCAGCAGTCGACAGGGGACGGGCTATGGCTACACCTTC.

This clonotype was recorded at least ten times. The chain carries TRBV6-1 and TRBJ1-5; 10 nucleotides line up with TRBD1. The CDR3 loop spans 16 amino acids. Germline V gene data show CDR1 as MNHNS and CDR2 as SASEGT. V gave up 6 bases and J gave up 5 bases; unmatched junction bases: 10. Here the CDR3 DNA reads TGTGCCAGCAGCACCGTGCGGGACAGGGGTCATCAGCCCCAGCATTTT. This sequence encodes CASSTVRDRGHQPQHF.

This clonotype was seen a few times. The chain is built from TRBV5-1 and TRBJ1-4; D possibly corresponds to TRBD1 (6 bases). There are 14 residues in the CDR3. V was trimmed by 4 bases and J by 6 bases, leaving 13 bases between them. From germline, CDR1 is SGHRS and CDR2 YFSETQ. CDR3 protein: CASSPYRVDEKLFF. CDR3 in DNA: TGCGCCAGCAGCCCGTACAGGGTAGATGAAAAACTGTTTTTT.

This chain connects TRBV4-1 to TRBJ2-1, with 9 bases aligning to TRBD2. Germline assignment: CDR1 MGHRA and CDR2 YSYEKL. The J segment lost 11 bases and the V segment lost 0 bases, leaving 5 bases of the junction unmatched. This CDR3 region has 14 residues. The CDR3 coding sequence is TGCGCCAGCAGCCAAGATGTAGCGGGAGTGAAGCAGTTCTTC. This codes for CASSQDVAGVKQFF.

CDR3 nucleotide sequence: TGCAGCGTTGAGTTCAGGAACACTGAAGCTTTCTTT. It encodes CSVEFRNTEAFF. The chain joins TRBV29-1 to TRBJ1-1; D is uncertain. Trimming removed 3 bases at V and 1 base at J, with 6 bases between. Germline-derived CDR1 and CDR2 are SQVTM and ANQGSEA. The CDR3 is 12 amino acids.

This clonotype was counted at least ten times. The chain carries TRBV7-9 and TRBJ2-5; either TRBD1 or TRBD2 may fit D (5 bases each). The germline gives CDR1 SEHNR, CDR2 FQNEAQ (reference sequence). V lost 5 bases, J lost 5 bases, and 12 bases lay in between. The CDR3 has 13 residues. In DNA form, the CDR3 reads TGTGCCAGCAGCCACGGGACGCGCGAGACCCAGTACTTC. It translates to CASSHGTRETQYF.

This clonotype has a count of ten or more. This sequence joins TRBV5-1 and TRBJ2-7; TRBD1 matches 7 bases. The CDR3 loop spans 15 amino acids. V gave up 4 bases and J gave up 7 bases; unmatched junction bases: 14. Germline CDR1 is SGHRS and CDR2 is YFSETQ. As DNA, the CDR3 is TGCGCCAGCAGCCTCTACGGACAGGCCCTTGAGGAGCAGTACTTC. This encodes CASSLYGQALEEQYF.

This clonotype was picked up many times. This chain connects TRBV6-1 to TRBJ2-1; 11 nucleotides match TRBD2. Unmatched junction bases numbered 8, after V lost 5 bases and J lost 5 bases. CDR3 length equals 16 residues. From germline, CDR1 is MNHNS and CDR2 SASEGT. The CDR3 DNA reads as TGTGCCAGCAGTCTTCTCAGGACTAGCGGGCACAATGAGCAGTTCTTC. Translation gives CASSLLRTSGHNEQFF.

This clonotype was recorded at least ten times. The rearrangement uses TRBV5-1 and TRBJ2-7, with D unresolved. CDR1 SGHRS and CDR2 YFSETQ come from the germline V gene. V lost 4 bases and J 6 bases, leaving 17 bases between the germline ends. The CDR3 consists of 14 residues. As DNA, the CDR3 is TGCGCCAGCAGCCGAAACTCGCGGAACAGCGAGCAGTACTTC. Its translation: CASSRNSRNSEQYF.

This chain's CDR3 is CASSDLEGEQYF. The CDR3 nucleotides read TGTGCCAGCAGCGATCTAGAGGGTGAGCAGTACTTC. The rearrangement links TRBV3-1 to TRBJ2-7; D might be TRBD2 (5 bases). Trimming took off 5 bases at V and 7 bases at J, with 12 bases between the two ends. The CDR3 consists of 12 residues. Germline values: CDR1 LGHDT, CDR2 YNNKEL (reference sequence).

This clonotype has a handful of counts. DNA for the CDR3: TGTGCCAGCAGTTTGTCCGGGACTAATGAAAAACTGTTTTTT. Protein product: CASSLSGTNEKLFF. The chain carries TRBV28 and TRBJ1-4, with D unresolved. V lost 3 bases and J 2 bases, leaving 7 bases between the germline ends. The CDR3 loop spans 14 amino acids. The V gene's germline CDR1 is MDHEN and CDR2 SYDVKM.